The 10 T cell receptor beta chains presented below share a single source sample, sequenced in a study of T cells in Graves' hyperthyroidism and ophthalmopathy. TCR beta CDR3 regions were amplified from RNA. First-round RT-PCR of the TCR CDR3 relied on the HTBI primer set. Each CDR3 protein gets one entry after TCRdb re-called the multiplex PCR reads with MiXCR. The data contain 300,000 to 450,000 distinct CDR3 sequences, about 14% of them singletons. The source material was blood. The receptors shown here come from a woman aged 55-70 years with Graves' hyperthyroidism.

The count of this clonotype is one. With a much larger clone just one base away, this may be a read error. The CDR3, as DNA: TGTGCCAGCAAAGCTAGTCCCCTCAATGAGCGGTTCTTC. It yields the protein CASKASPLNERFF. The chain uses TRBV2 and TRBJ2-1; D is unclear. This CDR3 contains 13 residues. CDR1 and CDR2 from the germline V gene are SNHLY and FYNNEI.

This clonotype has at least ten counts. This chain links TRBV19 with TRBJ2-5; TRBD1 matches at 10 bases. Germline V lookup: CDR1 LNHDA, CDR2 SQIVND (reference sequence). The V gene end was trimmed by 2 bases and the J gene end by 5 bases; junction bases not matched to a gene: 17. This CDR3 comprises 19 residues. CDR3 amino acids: CASSISAPRGQGTSETQYF. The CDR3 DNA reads TGTGCCAGTAGTATATCGGCCCCGAGGGGACAGGGGACGTCCGAGACCCAGTACTTC. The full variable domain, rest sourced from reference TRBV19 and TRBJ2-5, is DGGITQSPKYLFRKEGQNVTLSCEQNLNHDAMYWYRQDPGQGLRLIYYSQIVNDFQKGDIAEGYSVSREKKESFPLTVTSAQKNPTAFYLCASSISAPRGQGTSETQYFGPGTRLLVL.

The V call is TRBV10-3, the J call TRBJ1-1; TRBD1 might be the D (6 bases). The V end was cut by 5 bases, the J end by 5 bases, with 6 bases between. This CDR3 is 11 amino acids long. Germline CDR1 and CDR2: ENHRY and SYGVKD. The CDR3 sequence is CAISQGTEAFF. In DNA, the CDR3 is TGTGCCATCAGTCAGGGGACTGAAGCTTTCTTT.

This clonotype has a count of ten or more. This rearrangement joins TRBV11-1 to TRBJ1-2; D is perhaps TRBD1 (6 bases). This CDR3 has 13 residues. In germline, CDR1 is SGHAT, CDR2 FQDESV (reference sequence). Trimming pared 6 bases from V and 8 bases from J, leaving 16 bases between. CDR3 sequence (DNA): TGTGCCAGCAGTTACGGACAGACGGAGGGCTACACCTTC. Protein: CASSYGQTEGYTF.

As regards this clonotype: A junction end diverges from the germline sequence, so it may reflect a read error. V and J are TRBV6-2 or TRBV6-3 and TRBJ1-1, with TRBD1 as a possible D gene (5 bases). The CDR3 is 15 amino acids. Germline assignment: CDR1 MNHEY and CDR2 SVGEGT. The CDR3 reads CASSYLSGVKTEAFF. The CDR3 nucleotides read TGTGCCAGCAGTTATCTCTCGGGGGTGAAAACTGAAGCTTTCTTT.

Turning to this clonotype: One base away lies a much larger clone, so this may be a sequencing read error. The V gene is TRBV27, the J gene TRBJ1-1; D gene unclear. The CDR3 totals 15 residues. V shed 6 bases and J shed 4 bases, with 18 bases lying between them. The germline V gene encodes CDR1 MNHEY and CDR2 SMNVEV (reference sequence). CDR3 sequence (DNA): TGTGCCAGCAGGATTCGGTCCGCCATGAGCACTGAAGCTTTCTTT. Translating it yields CASRIRSAMSTEAFF.

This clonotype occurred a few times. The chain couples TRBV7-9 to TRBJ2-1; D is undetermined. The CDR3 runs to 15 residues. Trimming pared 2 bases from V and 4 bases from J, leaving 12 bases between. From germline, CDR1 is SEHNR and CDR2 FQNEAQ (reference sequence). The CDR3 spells CASSLNSEPYNEQFF. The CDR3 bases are TGTGCCAGCAGCTTAAATTCGGAACCTTACAATGAGCAGTTCTTC.

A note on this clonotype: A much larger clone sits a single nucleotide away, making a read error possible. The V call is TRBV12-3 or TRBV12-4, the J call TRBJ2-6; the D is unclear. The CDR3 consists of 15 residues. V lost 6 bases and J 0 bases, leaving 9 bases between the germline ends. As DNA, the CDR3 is TGTGCCAGCAGCAACAGCAGCTCTGGGGCCAACGTCCTGACTTTC. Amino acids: CASSNSSSGANVLTF.

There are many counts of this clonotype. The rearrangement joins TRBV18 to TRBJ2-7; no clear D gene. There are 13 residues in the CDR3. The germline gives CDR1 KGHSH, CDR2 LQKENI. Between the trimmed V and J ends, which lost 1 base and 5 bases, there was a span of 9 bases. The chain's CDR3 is CASSPLFGHEQYF. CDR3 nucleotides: TGTGCCAGCTCACCACTTTTTGGCCACGAGCAGTACTTC.

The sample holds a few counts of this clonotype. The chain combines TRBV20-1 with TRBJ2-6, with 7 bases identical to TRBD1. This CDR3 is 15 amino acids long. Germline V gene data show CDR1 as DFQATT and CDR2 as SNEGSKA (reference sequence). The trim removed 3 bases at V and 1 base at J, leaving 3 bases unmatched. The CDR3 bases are TGCAGTGCTAGGACAGGGACGTCTGGGGCCAACGTCCTGACTTTC. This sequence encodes CSARTGTSGANVLTF.